This T cell receptor beta chain emerged from a study of regulatory T cells in long-lasting Graves disease. Study as a whole: Patients with new Graves' disease had used antithyroid drugs below 3 months.

Study results and caveats: Sample size, which was small, may have reduced accuracy.

Remarks on this clonotype: The antigen is unknown.

Time point here: newly diagnosed GD, antithyroid drugs for less than 3 months. PBMC-extracted RNA yielded the TCR library. CDR3-region Arm-PCR and iRepertoire HTBI primers produced the TCR beta libraries. TCRdb redid the calling of the multiplex PCR reads with MiXCR, one entry per CDR3 protein. The data show about 350,000 distinct CDR3 sequences, approximately 15% seen once. The CDR3 loop spans 15 amino acids. The germline V gene encodes CDR1 DFQATT and CDR2 SNEGSKA (reference sequence). J was trimmed by 5 bases and V by 0 bases; bases with no gene match: 8. These data are also associated with another study on T cells in Graves' hyperthyroidism and ophthalmopathy.

The gene calls are TRBV20-1 and TRBJ2-5; 8 bases are a match to TRBD2. Here the sequenced sample was peripheral blood mononuclear cells (PBMCs), taken at new diagnosis, from a patient treated with antithyroid drugs. This TCR came from a middle-aged man with Graves disease. The DNA of the CDR3 is TGCAGTGCTAGAGATCACCGGGGGGGGGGGGAGACCCAGTACTTC. The encoded protein is CSARDHRGGGETQYF.